These T cell receptor beta chains were read from a single sample in a study of control samples from healthy donors and cancer patients. Sequencing was performed with immunoSEQ multiplex PCR; in TCRdb, only in-frame clones are kept and a portion is missing. The sample yields around 100,000 clones, around nine tenths seen once. The specimen sequenced was blood. The receptors originated from a woman between 18 and 29 years old in good health. Both conserved end residues are part of each CDR3. D genes are given only for firm matches. The size field is filled for only some rows; it gives once, few, many or a size class.

cdr3_length: 15
clone_size: .
j_call: TRBJ1-2
d_call: TRBD1
v_call: TRBV19
cdr3_nt: TGTGCCACTAGAACAAGCGGACAGGGCAACTATGGCTACACCTTC
cdr3_aa: CATRTSGQGNYGYTF

cdr3_length: 16
clone_size: .
j_call: TRBJ2-7
d_call: .
v_call: TRBV27
cdr3_nt: TGTGCCAGCAGTTTAGAGGGGGGCGTTCTCTCCTACGAGCAGTACTTC
cdr3_aa: CASSLEGGVLSYEQYF

cdr3_length: 16
clone_size: .
j_call: TRBJ1-1
d_call: TRBD1
v_call: TRBV19
cdr3_nt: TGTGCCAGTAGTATAGGCAGGGGGCGTCTGGACACTGAAGCTTTCTTT
cdr3_aa: CASSIGRGRLDTEAFF

cdr3_length: 14
clone_size: .
j_call: TRBJ1-1
d_call: .
v_call: TRBV3-1/TRBV3-2
cdr3_nt: TGTGCCAGCAGCCAAGCGGATAGGCGGATAGAAGCTTTCTTT
cdr3_aa: CASSQADRRIEAFF

cdr3_length: 15
clone_size: few
j_call: TRBJ1-5
d_call: .
v_call: TRBV3-1/TRBV3-2
cdr3_nt: TGTGCCAGCAGCCAAGGACTGACAAGCAATCAGCCCCAGCATTTT
cdr3_aa: CASSQGLTSNQPQHF

cdr3_length: 16
clone_size: .
j_call: TRBJ1-4
d_call: .
v_call: TRBV18
cdr3_nt: TGTGCCAGCTCATTTCACCAGGGGAAGGATAGGGAAAAACTGTTTTTT
cdr3_aa: CASSFHQGKDREKLFF

cdr3_length: 11
clone_size: .
j_call: TRBJ1-2
d_call: .
v_call: TRBV20-1
cdr3_nt: TGCAGTGCTAGGGGGCAGCGGGGCTACACCTTC
cdr3_aa: CSARGQRGYTF

cdr3_length: 9
clone_size: .
j_call: TRBJ1-5
d_call: .
v_call: TRBV5-8
cdr3_nt: TGTGCCAGCAGCTCGCCCCAGCATTTT
cdr3_aa: CASSSPQHF

cdr3_length: 12
clone_size: once
j_call: TRBJ1-2
d_call: .
v_call: TRBV25-1
cdr3_nt: TGTGCCAGCAGTGACCCAAGGGTTGGCTACACCTTC
cdr3_aa: CASSDPRVGYTF

cdr3_length: 15
clone_size: .
j_call: TRBJ2-1
d_call: TRBD2
v_call: TRBV2
cdr3_nt: TGTGCCAGCTCCCCTGGGGGACTATTAACCAATGAGCAGTTCTTC
cdr3_aa: CASSPGGLLTNEQFF

cdr3_length: 15
clone_size: once
j_call: TRBJ1-5
d_call: .
v_call: TRBV6-1
cdr3_nt: TGTGCCAGCAGTGAAGTTCAGGGGAGCAATCAGCCCCAGCATTTT
cdr3_aa: CASSEVQGSNQPQHF

cdr3_length: 12
clone_size: .
j_call: TRBJ2-3
d_call: .
v_call: TRBV6-6
cdr3_nt: TGTGCCAGCAGCTCAACGACAGATACGCAGTATTTT
cdr3_aa: CASSSTTDTQYF

cdr3_length: 12
clone_size: .
j_call: TRBJ2-1
d_call: .
v_call: TRBV7-9
cdr3_nt: TGTGCCAGCAGCTTAGATCGTGATCACCAGTTCTTC
cdr3_aa: CASSLDRDHQFF

cdr3_length: 13
clone_size: .
j_call: TRBJ2-2
d_call: .
v_call: TRBV12-3/TRBV12-4
cdr3_nt: TGTGCCAGCAGGAGGACAGCCACCGGGGAGCTGTTTTTT
cdr3_aa: CASRRTATGELFF

cdr3_length: 12
clone_size: .
j_call: TRBJ1-3
d_call: .
v_call: TRBV19
cdr3_nt: TGTGCCAGTAGTCCACAAGGAAACACCATATATTTT
cdr3_aa: CASSPQGNTIYF

cdr3_length: 13
clone_size: few
j_call: TRBJ2-2
d_call: .
v_call: TRBV2
cdr3_nt: TGTGCCAGCAGGGGGAACCTTGCCGGGGAGCTGTTTTTT
cdr3_aa: CASRGNLAGELFF

cdr3_length: 11
clone_size: .
j_call: TRBJ2-3
d_call: .
v_call: TRBV6-5
cdr3_nt: TGTGCCAGCACCGCAGTAAATACGCAGTATTTT
cdr3_aa: CASTAVNTQYF

cdr3_length: 13
clone_size: once
j_call: TRBJ1-1
d_call: .
v_call: TRBV14
cdr3_nt: TGTGCCAGCAGTCGCGACATGAACACTGAAGCTTTCTTT
cdr3_aa: CASSRDMNTEAFF

cdr3_length: 12
clone_size: .
j_call: TRBJ1-2
d_call: .
v_call: TRBV2
cdr3_nt: TGTGCCAGCAGTGACCGGGACCATGGCTACACCTTC
cdr3_aa: CASSDRDHGYTF

cdr3_length: 18
clone_size: few
j_call: TRBJ2-3
d_call: TRBD2
v_call: TRBV10-3
cdr3_nt: TGTGCCATCAGTGGAGGGGCTAGCGGGGGCTTTAGCACAGATACGCAGTATTTT
cdr3_aa: CAISGGASGGFSTDTQYF

cdr3_length: 15
clone_size: .
j_call: TRBJ2-2
d_call: TRBD1
v_call: TRBV27
cdr3_nt: TGTGCCAGCAGACTACAGGGGGCGAACACCGGGGAGCTGTTTTTT
cdr3_aa: CASRLQGANTGELFF

cdr3_length: 12
clone_size: .
j_call: TRBJ2-3
d_call: .
v_call: TRBV5-1
cdr3_nt: TGCGCCAGCAGCTTGGAGGCAGATACGCAGTATTTT
cdr3_aa: CASSLEADTQYF